Listed below are T cell receptor beta chains from one sample, sequenced in a study of blood T cell repertoires in COVID-19. This table comes from immunoSEQ multiplex PCR, and its TCRdb copy is limited to in-frame clones, with some not included. The sample has some 270,000 clones; roughly four fifths are singletons. Sequences were obtained from PBMCs or T cells enriched from blood (not recorded which). The receptors originated from a man in his forties or fifties who had recovered from COVID-19. Each CDR3 is given with its conserved first and last residue. Each record gives: clone size, V gene, D gene, J gene, CDR3 protein, CDR3 DNA. D genes are given only for firm matches. For some rows the clone size is stated as once, few or many, or as a class when expanded; others skip it.

few	TRBV19	TRBD1	TRBJ1-6	CASSPGTGGTSPLHF	TGTGCCAGTAGTCCTGGGACAGGGGGAACCTCACCCCTCCACTTT
-	TRBV18	-	TRBJ2-7	CASSLPTGAYEQYF	TGTGCCAGCTCACTACCAACTGGGGCTTACGAGCAGTACTTC
-	TRBV3-1/TRBV3-2	-	TRBJ2-6	CASSRIQGSGANVLTF	TGTGCCAGCAGCCGTATACAGGGTTCTGGGGCCAACGTCCTGACTTTC
-	TRBV6-1	TRBD1	TRBJ1-6	CASSERVGTGGSPLHF	TGTGCCAGCAGTGAAAGGGTTGGGACAGGGGGTTCACCCCTCCACTTT
-	TRBV6-1	-	TRBJ1-6	CASSDKSSSYNSPLHF	TGTGCCAGCAGTGACAAAAGTAGCTCCTATAATTCACCCCTCCACTTT
-	TRBV4-3	-	TRBJ1-6	CASSQESGTPNSPLHF	TGCGCCAGCAGCCAGGAGTCCGGGACTCCTAATTCACCCCTCCACTTT
-	TRBV19	TRBD1	TRBJ1-4	CATGTGTNEKLFF	TGTGCCACCGGGACAGGGACTAATGAAAAACTGTTTTTT
-	TRBV5-1	-	TRBJ1-1	CASSLAVWNTEAFF	TGCGCCAGCAGCTTGGCCGTGTGGAACACTGAAGCTTTCTTT
-	TRBV19	TRBD1	TRBJ1-2	CAVHRGTGRGYTF	TGTGCCGTGCACCGCGGGACAGGTCGTGGCTACACCTTC
once	TRBV19	TRBD1	TRBJ2-5	CASSTPGQGYQETQYF	TGTGCCAGTAGTACCCCGGGACAGGGGTACCAAGAGACCCAGTACTTC
few	TRBV6-2/TRBV6-3	TRBD2	TRBJ2-1	CASSYESGSSSYNEQFF	TGTGCCAGCAGTTACGAAAGCGGGAGCAGCTCCTACAATGAGCAGTTCTTC
-	TRBV18	TRBD1	TRBJ2-5	CASSPRDREQETQYF	TGTGCCAGCTCGCCCCGGGACAGGGAGCAAGAGACCCAGTACTTC
once	TRBV7-9	TRBD1	TRBJ1-1	CASSNPRTGITFVRAFF	TGTGCCAGCAGCAACCCCCGGACAGGGATTACTTTCGTTCGGGCTTTCTTT
-	TRBV19	-	TRBJ1-2	CASSRKPPQGKDGYTF	TGTGCCAGTAGTAGAAAACCCCCACAGGGAAAAGATGGCTACACCTTC
-	TRBV9	-	TRBJ1-1	CASSVEGRLEAEAFF	TGTGCCAGCAGCGTAGAAGGTCGCTTGGAGGCTGAAGCTTTCTTT
-	TRBV30	TRBD2	TRBJ2-1	CAWSGGGPNEQFF	TGTGCCTGGAGTGGCGGGGGGCCCAATGAGCAGTTCTTC
once	TRBV29-1	-	TRBJ1-1	CSVEGEDTEAFF	TGCAGCGTTGAAGGGGAGGACACTGAAGCTTTCTTT
-	TRBV18	TRBD1	TRBJ1-5	CASSPDRSQPQHF	TGTGCCAGCTCACCGGACAGGAGCCAGCCCCAGCATTTT
-	TRBV11-2	-	TRBJ1-2	CASSLTANYGYTF	TGTGCCAGCAGCTTGACAGCTAACTATGGCTACACCTTC
-	TRBV28	TRBD1	TRBJ1-2	CASSQTGVPDGYTF	TGTGCCAGCAGTCAAACAGGGGTTCCGGACGGCTACACCTTC
-	TRBV7-2	-	TRBJ2-7	CASSLLGGNRRSYEQYF	TGTGCCAGCAGCTTACTTGGCGGGAATAGGAGGTCCTACGAGCAGTACTTC
few	TRBV2	TRBD1	TRBJ1-3	CASTARQGAAGNTIYF	TGTGCCAGCACCGCCCGACAGGGGGCGGCGGGAAACACCATATATTTT
-	TRBV6-5	TRBD1	TRBJ1-2	CASRAGQGLYGYTF	TGTGCCAGCAGGGCCGGACAGGGCCTGTATGGCTACACCTTC
-	TRBV15	-	TRBJ1-5	CATSGRRGGNQPQHF	TGTGCCACCAGCGGCCGCAGGGGTGGGAATCAGCCCCAGCATTTT
-	TRBV5-6	TRBD1	TRBJ1-5	CASSLGQGVSQPQHF	TGTGCCAGCAGCTTGGGGCAGGGGGTTAGTCAGCCCCAGCATTTT
few	TRBV19	-	TRBJ1-1	CASSMKDSTTEAFF	TGTGCCAGTAGTATGAAGGACAGTACTACGGAAGCTTTCTTT
-	TRBV27	-	TRBJ2-3	CASSFGGLVDTQYF	TGTGCCAGCAGTTTCGGGGGGCTGGTAGATACGCAGTATTTT
-	TRBV19	TRBD1	TRBJ2-6	CASSTYIAGGNSGANVLTF	TGTGCCAGTAGTACTTATATCGCAGGGGGCAACTCTGGGGCCAACGTCCTGACTTTC
-	TRBV11-2	TRBD2	TRBJ2-5	CASSMGLAHQETQYF	TGTGCCAGCAGCATGGGACTAGCCCACCAAGAGACCCAGTACTTC
-	TRBV12-5	TRBD1	TRBJ2-1	CASGRGQGRYNEQFF	TGTGCTAGTGGCCGCGGACAGGGTCGGTACAATGAGCAGTTCTTC
-	TRBV5-6	-	TRBJ1-1	CASSLMNTEAFF	TGTGCCAGCAGTTTAATGAACACTGAAGCTTTCTTT
-	TRBV4-3	-	TRBJ2-2	CASSQDPQGVRGELFF	TGCGCCAGCAGCCAAGATCCACAGGGTGTAAGGGGGGAGCTGTTTTTT
-	TRBV7-2	TRBD2	TRBJ2-2	CASSTGLPPGELFF	TGTGCCAGCAGCACGGGACTACCTCCCGGGGAGCTGTTTTTT
once	TRBV5-1	-	TRBJ1-4	CASSFDGGEEKLFF	TGCGCCAGCAGCTTCGACGGAGGGGAAGAAAAACTGTTTTTT
few	TRBV24-1	TRBD1	TRBJ1-5	CATSRDRNQPQHF	TGTGCCACCAGCCGGGACAGAAATCAGCCCCAGCATTTT
few	TRBV6-6	-	TRBJ1-6	CASSYPEDNSPLHF	TGTGCCAGCAGTTACCCGGAGGATAATTCACCCCTCCACTTT
-	TRBV6-2/TRBV6-3	TRBD2	TRBJ2-3	CASSYPPPASGSGDTQYF	TGTGCCAGCAGCTATCCCCCCCCGGCTAGCGGGAGTGGAGATACGCAGTATTTT
-	TRBV15	-	TRBJ1-5	CATSSREWGQPQHF	TGTGCCACCAGCAGTCGGGAATGGGGTCAGCCCCAGCATTTT
-	TRBV2	-	TRBJ1-6	CASKNREDSPLHF	TGTGCCAGCAAGAACAGGGAAGATTCACCCCTCCACTTT
-	TRBV9	TRBD1	TRBJ1-3	CASSAMDRGLSNTIYF	TGTGCCAGCAGCGCAATGGACAGGGGGCTTTCAAACACCATATATTTT
-	TRBV30	-	TRBJ1-2	CAWSMAGMGYTF	TGTGCCTGGAGTATGGCAGGGATGGGCTACACCTTC
-	TRBV7-9	-	TRBJ2-1	CASSSLGRAGFYNEQFF	TGTGCCAGCAGCTCCCTGGGGCGAGCAGGTTTTTACAATGAGCAGTTCTTC
-	TRBV4-2	TRBD2	TRBJ2-7	CASKTSGSTYEQYF	TGTGCCAGCAAAACTAGCGGGTCAACCTACGAGCAGTACTTC
-	TRBV9	-	TRBJ2-1	CASTGSRNEQFF	TGTGCCAGCACTGGGAGTCGTAATGAGCAGTTCTTC
-	TRBV6-5	-	TRBJ1-2	CASSPDSHNYGYTF	TGTGCCAGCAGCCCGGACAGTCATAACTATGGCTACACCTTC